This T cell receptor beta chain stems from a study of blood T cell repertoires in COVID-19. The wider study: Acute and convalescent COVID-19 samples came from the United States, Italy and Spain.

Per the study methods: By means of reference gene primer amplification, nucleated cell counts were estimated. Here immunoSEQ multiplex PCR was the method, and the copy in TCRdb shows in-frame clones only, minus some. The DNA was the basis for D and trimming; V, J and clone size are from that table. The profile covers fewer than 200,000 clones, with approximately 82% appearing a single time and 17% taken by the ten largest. This CDR3 is built from 12 residues. J gave up 8 bases and V 5 bases, and 3 bases lay outside the gene matches. Per the germline V gene, CDR1 is LNHDA and CDR2 is SQIVND (reference sequence).

V is TRBV19 and J is TRBJ2-4; TRBD2 matches 7 bases. Sequenced material: PBMCs or T cells enriched from blood (not recorded which). This receptor was taken from a woman aged 45-60 years who had recovered from COVID-19. The CDR3 is CASSRGRDIQYF. CDR3 in DNA: TGTGCCAGTAGTCGGGGGAGGGACATTCAGTACTTC.